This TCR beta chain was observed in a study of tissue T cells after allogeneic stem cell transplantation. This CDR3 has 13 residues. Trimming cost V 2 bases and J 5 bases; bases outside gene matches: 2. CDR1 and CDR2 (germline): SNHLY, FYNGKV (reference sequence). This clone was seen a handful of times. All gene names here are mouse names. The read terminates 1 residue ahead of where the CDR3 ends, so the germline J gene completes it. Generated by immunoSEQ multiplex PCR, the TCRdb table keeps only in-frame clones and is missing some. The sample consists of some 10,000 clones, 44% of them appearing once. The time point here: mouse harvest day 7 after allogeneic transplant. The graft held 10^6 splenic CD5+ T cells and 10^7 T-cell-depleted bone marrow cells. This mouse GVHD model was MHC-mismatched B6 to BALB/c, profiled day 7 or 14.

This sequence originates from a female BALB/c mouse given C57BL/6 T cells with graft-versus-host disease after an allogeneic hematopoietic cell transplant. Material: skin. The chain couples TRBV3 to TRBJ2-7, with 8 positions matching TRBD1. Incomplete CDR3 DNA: TGTGCCAGCAGCTTACAGGGGGCGGATGAACAGTAC. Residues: CASSLQGADEQY. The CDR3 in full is CASSLQGADEQYF.